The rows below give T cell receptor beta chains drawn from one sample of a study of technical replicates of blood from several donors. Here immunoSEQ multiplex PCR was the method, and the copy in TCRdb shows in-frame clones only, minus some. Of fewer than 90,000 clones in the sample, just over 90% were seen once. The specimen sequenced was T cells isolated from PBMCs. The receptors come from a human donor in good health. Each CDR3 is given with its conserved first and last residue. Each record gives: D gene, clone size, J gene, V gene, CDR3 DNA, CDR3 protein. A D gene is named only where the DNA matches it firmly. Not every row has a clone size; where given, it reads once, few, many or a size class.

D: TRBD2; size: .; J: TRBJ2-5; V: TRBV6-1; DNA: TGTGCCAGCAGTTGGACAGCAAGCGGGGGCGAGACCCAGTACTTC; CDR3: CASSWTASGGETQYF
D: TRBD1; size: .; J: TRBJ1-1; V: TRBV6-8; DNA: TGTGCCAGCATCGGAGCAGGGGGGAACACTGAAGCTTTCTTT; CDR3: CASIGAGGNTEAFF
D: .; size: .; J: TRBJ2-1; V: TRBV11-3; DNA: TGTGCCAGCAGCCAAAACGGGGGAGCAGCAAATGAGCAGTTCTTC; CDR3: CASSQNGGAANEQFF
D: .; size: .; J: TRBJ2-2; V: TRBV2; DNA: TGTGCCAGCATGAGGACGGGTGGAGCGGGTCGGGTCACCGGGGAGCTGTTTTTT; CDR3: CASMRTGGAGRVTGELFF
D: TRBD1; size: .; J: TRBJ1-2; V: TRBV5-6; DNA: TGTGCCAGCAGCTCACCCGGGACAGGGGTCTATGGCTACACCTTC; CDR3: CASSSPGTGVYGYTF
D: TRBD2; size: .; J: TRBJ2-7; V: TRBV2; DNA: TGTGCCAGCAGTGGACTAGCGGGACCCTCCTACGAGCAGTACTTC; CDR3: CASSGLAGPSYEQYF
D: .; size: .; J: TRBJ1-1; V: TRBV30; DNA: TGTGCCTGGGACCGGGACACTGAAGCTTTCTTT; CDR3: CAWDRDTEAFF
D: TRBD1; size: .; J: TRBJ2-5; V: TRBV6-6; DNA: TGTGCCAGCAGTGGACAGGGAAAAGAGACCCAGTACTTC; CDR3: CASSGQGKETQYF
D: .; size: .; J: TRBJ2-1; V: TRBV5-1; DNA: TGCGCCAGCAGCTTAATGTTCGGAGGTTCCTACAATGAGCAGTTCTTC; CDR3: CASSLMFGGSYNEQFF
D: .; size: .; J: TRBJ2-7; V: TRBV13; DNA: TGTGCCAGCAGCTTAGCGCGCTACGAGCAGTACTTC; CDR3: CASSLARYEQYF
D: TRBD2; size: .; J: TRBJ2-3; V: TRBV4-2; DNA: TGTGCCAGCAGCCAAGGGGCTAGCGGCGGGACAGATACGCAGTATTTT; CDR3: CASSQGASGGTDTQYF
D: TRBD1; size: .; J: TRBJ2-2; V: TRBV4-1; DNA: TGCGCCAGCAGCCACGACACCGGGACAGGGGACACCGGGGAGCTGTTTTTT; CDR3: CASSHDTGTGDTGELFF
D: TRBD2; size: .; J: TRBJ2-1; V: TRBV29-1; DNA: TGCAGCGTTCATAGCGGGGGGTACACTGAGCAGTTCTTC; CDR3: CSVHSGGYTEQFF
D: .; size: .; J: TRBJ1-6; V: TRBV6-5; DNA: TGTGCCAGCAGTTACGGTAGCTCCTATAATTCACCCCTCCACTTT; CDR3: CASSYGSSYNSPLHF
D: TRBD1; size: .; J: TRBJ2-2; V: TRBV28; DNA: TGTGCCAGCAGGAGTTGGGACAGGGAGGAAGTGGGGAACACCGGGGAGCTGTTTTTT; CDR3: CASRSWDREEVGNTGELFF
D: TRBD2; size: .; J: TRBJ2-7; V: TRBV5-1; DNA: TGCGCCAGCAGCTTAGAAGCGGGGGGTATGCACGAGCAGTACTTC; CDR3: CASSLEAGGMHEQYF
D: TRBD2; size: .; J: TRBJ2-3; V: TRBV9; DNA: TGTGCCAGCAGCGTACGTCTCTCGGGGGGTTGGGATACGCAGTATTTT; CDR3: CASSVRLSGGWDTQYF
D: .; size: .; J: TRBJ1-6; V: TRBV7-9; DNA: TGTGCCAGCAGCTCGAGCCCCCAGGGCAGCTATAATTCACCCCTCCACTTT; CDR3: CASSSSPQGSYNSPLHF
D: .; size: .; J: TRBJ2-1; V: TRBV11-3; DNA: TGTGCCAGCAGCTTACTACCCCACGCTGATGAGCAGTTCTTC; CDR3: CASSLLPHADEQFF
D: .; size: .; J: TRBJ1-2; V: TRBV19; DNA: TGTGCCAGTAGTATAGATCTGAGGTTCTATGGCTACACCTTC; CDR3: CASSIDLRFYGYTF
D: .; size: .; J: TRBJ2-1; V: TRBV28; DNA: TGTGCCAGCAGTCTCACACGAAGCTCCTACAATGAGCAGTTCTTC; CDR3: CASSLTRSSYNEQFF
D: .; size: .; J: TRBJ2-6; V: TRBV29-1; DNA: TGCAGCGTTGAAGACCCGGGACTCTCGGGGGCCAACGTCCTGACTTTC; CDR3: CSVEDPGLSGANVLTF
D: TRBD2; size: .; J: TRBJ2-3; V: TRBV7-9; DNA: TGTGCCAGCAGCCCCCGGGCGGCACTAGCGGGAGCTAGAGATACGCAGTATTTT; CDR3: CASSPRAALAGARDTQYF
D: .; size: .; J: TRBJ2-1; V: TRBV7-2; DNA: TGTGCCAGCAGCTTAGCTCCGGGTTTGTCCTACAATGAGCAGTTCTTC; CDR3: CASSLAPGLSYNEQFF
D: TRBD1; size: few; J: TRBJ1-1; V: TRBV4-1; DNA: TGCGCCAGCAGCCTAGGGGACAGGGTGAACACTGAAGCTTTCTTT; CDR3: CASSLGDRVNTEAFF
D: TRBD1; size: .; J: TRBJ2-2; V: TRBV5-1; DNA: TGCGCCAGCAGCTTACAGGGGAACCAGGCCGGGGAGCTGTTTTTT; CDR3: CASSLQGNQAGELFF
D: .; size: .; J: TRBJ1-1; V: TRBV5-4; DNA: TGTGCCAGCAGCCTAGATCGGACTGAAGCTTTCTTT; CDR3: CASSLDRTEAFF
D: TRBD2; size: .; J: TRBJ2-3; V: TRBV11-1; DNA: TGTGCCAGCAGCGCCCGGACTAGCGGGGGGGCAGGGGATACGCAGTATTTT; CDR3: CASSARTSGGAGDTQYF
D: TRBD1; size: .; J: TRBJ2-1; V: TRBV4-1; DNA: TGCGCCAGCAGCCAAATTCTAGGGGGACAGGGTAGGAATGAGCAGTTCTTC; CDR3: CASSQILGGQGRNEQFF
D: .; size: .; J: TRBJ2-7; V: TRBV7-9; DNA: TGTGCCAGCAGCTTAGAGGGGCGTTCCTACGAGCAGTACTTC; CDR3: CASSLEGRSYEQYF
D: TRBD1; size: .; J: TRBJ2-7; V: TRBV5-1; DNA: TGCGCCAGCAGCTTGTCGACAGGGAACGAGCAGTACTTC; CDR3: CASSLSTGNEQYF
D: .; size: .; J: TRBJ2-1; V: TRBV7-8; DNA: TGTGCCAGCAGCTTAATCTGGCTAGCGACCTACAATGAGCAGTTCTTC; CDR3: CASSLIWLATYNEQFF
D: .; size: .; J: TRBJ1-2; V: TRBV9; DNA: TGTGCCAGCAGCTTAGGAGGGTTTGGCTACACCTTC; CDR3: CASSLGGFGYTF
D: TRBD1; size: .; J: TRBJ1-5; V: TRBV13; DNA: TGTGCCAGCAGCCGACGGACAGGGAATCAGCCCCAGCATTTT; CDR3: CASSRRTGNQPQHF
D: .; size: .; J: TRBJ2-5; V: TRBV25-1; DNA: TGTGCCAGCAGTGATTCCTCACACAGGTCCCAAGAGACCCAGTACTTC; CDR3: CASSDSSHRSQETQYF
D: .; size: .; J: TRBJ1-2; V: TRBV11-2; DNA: TGTGCCAGCAGCTTAGTTTGGCAGGGAAGCTATGGCTACACCTTC; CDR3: CASSLVWQGSYGYTF
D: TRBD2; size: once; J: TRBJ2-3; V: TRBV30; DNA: TGTGCCGGACTAGCGGGGAGCACAGATACGCAGTATTTT; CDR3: CAGLAGSTDTQYF
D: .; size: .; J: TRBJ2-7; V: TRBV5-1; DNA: TGCGCCAGCAGCTTTAAAGGGGAAGAGCAGTACTTC; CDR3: CASSFKGEEQYF
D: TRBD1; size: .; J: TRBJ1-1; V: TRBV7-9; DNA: TGTGCCAGCAGCTCAGAGGACAGGGGAGTCACTGAAGCTTTCTTT; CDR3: CASSSEDRGVTEAFF
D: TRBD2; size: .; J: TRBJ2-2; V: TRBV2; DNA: TGTGCCAGCAGTCAGGGACTAGCGGGGTCCGGGGAGCTGTTTTTT; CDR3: CASSQGLAGSGELFF
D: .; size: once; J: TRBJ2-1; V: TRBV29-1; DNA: TGCAGCGCTACAGGGTATAATGAGCAGTTCTTC; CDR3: CSATGYNEQFF
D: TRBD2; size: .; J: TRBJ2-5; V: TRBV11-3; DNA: TGTGCCAGCAGCCCAACCCGACTAGCGGGGGCACAAGAGACCCAGTACTTC; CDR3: CASSPTRLAGAQETQYF
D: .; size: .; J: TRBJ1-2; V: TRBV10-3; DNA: TGTGCCATCAGTGAGTCGAGGGACATCGAGGGCTACACCTTC; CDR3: CAISESRDIEGYTF
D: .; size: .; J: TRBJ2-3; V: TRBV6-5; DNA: TGTGCCAGCAGTCCCGTTACAACTAAAGATACGCAGTATTTT; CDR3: CASSPVTTKDTQYF
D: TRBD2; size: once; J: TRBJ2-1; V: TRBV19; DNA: TGTGCCAGTAGTATATCTAGCGGGACCTCCTACAATGAGCAGTTCTTC; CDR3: CASSISSGTSYNEQFF